This TCR beta chain stems from a study of PD-1 blockade in classical Hodgkin lymphoma. The CDR3 is 15 residues long. Germline loops: CDR1 WNHNN, CDR2 SYGVQD (reference sequence). Trimming took 4 bases from V and 10 from J; bases not matched to a gene: 8. All patients relapsed after autologous stem cell transplantation, and brentuximab vedotin exposure varied. Patients reached a best response of complete response, partial response or progressive disease. TCRdb keeps only in-frame clones here, not all; method: immunoSEQ multiplex PCR. This repertoire shows about 110,000 clones, 70% to 90% found once; its top ten account for just under 20%.

This TCR came from a human donor with classical Hodgkin lymphoma. This specimen was peripheral blood mononuclear cells (PBMCs), taken before the second cycle of nivolumab. This chain connects TRBV10-1 to TRBJ2-1, with 12 nucleotides matching TRBD2. CDR3 nucleotide sequence: TGCGCCAGCAGTGGGGAGACTAGCGGGAGACAGGAGCAGTTCTTC. Its protein product is CASSGETSGRQEQFF.